Shown below are 15 T cell receptor beta chains from a single sample sequenced in a study of blood T cell repertoires in COVID-19. Clones were read by immunoSEQ multiplex PCR, and TCRdb kept only the in-frame ones, dropping some. The data show around 170,000 clones, with around 81% seen just once and 10% to 15% held by the top ten. The sequenced sample was peripheral blood. These receptors came from a man between 65 and 80 years old who had recovered from COVID-19.

This chain uses TRBV7-9 with TRBJ2-6; D uncertain. Trimming shortened V by 5 bases and J by 0 bases, and 8 bases separated the two germline ends. The germline V gene encodes CDR1 SEHNR and CDR2 FQNEAQ (reference sequence). This CDR3 is 15 amino acids long. CDR3 amino acids: CASSHSRSGANVLTF. The CDR3 nucleotides are TGTGCCAGCAGCCACAGCCGCTCTGGGGCCAACGTCCTGACTTTC. The variable domain in full, with the rest retrieved from reference TRBV7-9 and TRBJ2-6, is DTGVSQNPRHKITKRGQNVTFRCDPISEHNRLYWYRQTLGQGPEFLTYFQNEAQLEKSRLLSDRFSAERPKGSFSTLEIQRTEQGDSAMYLCASSHSRSGANVLTFGAGSRLTVL.

This clone has just a few counts. This rearrangement joins TRBV11-2 to TRBJ1-6; 7 nucleotides line up with TRBD1. Germline values: CDR1 SGHAT, CDR2 FQNNGV. The length of the CDR3 is 14 residues. Losses at the gene ends were 5 bases for V and 7 bases for J; bases not matched to a gene: 5. The CDR3 sequence is CASSAGGVNSPLHF. The CDR3 nucleotides read TGTGCCAGCAGCGCAGGGGGTGTAAATTCACCCCTCCACTTT. Combining the CDR3 with reference TRBV11-2 and TRBJ1-6 gives the whole variable domain EAGVAQSPRYKIIEKRQSVAFWCNPISGHATLYWYQQILGQGPKLLIQFQNNGVVDDSQLPKDRFSAERLKGVDSTLKIQPAKLEDSAVYLCASSAGGVNSPLHFGNGTRLTVT.

The CDR3 is CASSAGGTGGYEQYF. DNA for the CDR3: TGCGCCAGCAGCGCCGGTGGGACAGGGGGCTACGAGCAGTACTTC. This rearrangement joins TRBV5-1 to TRBJ2-7; 11 nucleotides align to TRBD1. CDR3 length: 15 amino acids. From germline, CDR1 is SGHRS and CDR2 YFSETQ. Germline trimming cut 4 bases from V and 3 bases from J; bases unmatched to any gene: 6. Supplemented by reference TRBV5-1 and TRBJ2-7, the full variable domain reads KAGVTQTPRYLIKTRGQQVTLSCSPISGHRSVSWYQQTPGQGLQFLFEYFSETQRNKGNFPGRFSGRQFSNSRSEMNVSTLELGDSALYLCASSAGGTGGYEQYFGPGTRLTVT.

The chain uses TRBV6-2 or TRBV6-3 and TRBJ1-6; D gene unclear. Germline CDR1 and CDR2: MNHEY and SVGEGT. The CDR3 has 12 amino acids. Trimming cost V 2 bases and J 9 bases, with 5 bases left between them. The chain's CDR3 is CASSYVGSPLHF. DNA for the CDR3: TGTGCCAGCAGTTACGTCGGTTCACCCCTCCACTTT.

V gene TRBV5-4 combines with J gene TRBJ2-3, with 12 bases that match TRBD2. V was clipped by 4 bases and J by 6 bases; unmatched bases: 6. CDR1 is SGHNT, CDR2 YYREEE, per germline (reference sequence). CDR3 length: 15 amino acids. The DNA of the CDR3 is TGTGCCAGCAGCAGAGGACTAGCGGGAAGCGATACGCAGTATTTT. Translation gives CASSRGLAGSDTQYF.

The chain is built from TRBV9 and TRBJ1-5, with 9 bases identical to TRBD1. Germline V gene lookup returns CDR1 SGDLS and CDR2 YYNGEE. V shed 7 bases and J 4 bases; nucleotides not matched to a gene: 0. There are 12 residues in the CDR3. DNA for the CDR3: TGTGCCAGCGGACAGGGGAATCAGCCCCAGCATTTT. Translation gives CASGQGNQPQHF.

The CDR3 DNA follows: TGTGCCAGCAGCGCAGATAAGACATCTTCCCGGACCCAGTACTTC. Translated: CASSADKTSSRTQYF. The chain recombines TRBV7-2 with TRBJ2-5; D ambiguous. The CDR3 contains 15 residues. Germline assignment: CDR1 SGHTA and CDR2 FQGNSA. The V and J ends lost 5 bases and 7 bases respectively, with 20 bases between them.

In this sample, this clone turned up once. V gene TRBV5-6 combines with J gene TRBJ2-7; unclear D gene. V lost 2 bases, J lost 7 bases, and 16 bases lay in between. Germline CDR1 reads SGHDT; CDR2 reads YYEEEE. This CDR3 has 14 residues. DNA of the CDR3: TGTGCCAGCAGCTTAAGCGTCACCTCTAATGAGCAGTACTTC. It specifies CASSLSVTSNEQYF. The variable domain in full, with the rest retrieved from reference TRBV5-6 and TRBJ2-7, is DAGVTQSPTHLIKTRGQQVTLRCSPKSGHDTVSWYQQALGQGPQFIFQYYEEEERQRGNFPDRFSGHQFPNYSSELNVNALLLGDSALYLCASSLSVTSNEQYFGPGTRLTVT.

This chain links TRBV25-1 with TRBJ2-5; D is undetermined. CDR1 and CDR2 (germline): MGHDK, SYGVNS. The CDR3 sequence is 13 residues long. V was pared by 3 bases and J by 1 base, with 6 bases between. This chain's CDR3 is CASSEAPQETQYF. CDR3 in DNA: TGTGCCAGCAGTGAGGCCCCCCAAGAGACCCAGTACTTC.

The genes are TRBV6-5 and TRBJ2-3, with D possibly TRBD2 on 5 matching bases. Per the germline V gene, CDR1 is MNHEY and CDR2 is SVGAGI. V lost 6 bases, J lost 0 bases, and 13 bases lay in between. The CDR3 loop spans 15 amino acids. In DNA, the CDR3 is TGTGCCAGCAGCCCCCGGGGTGCTAGCACAGATACGCAGTATTTT. Translated, it gives CASSPRGASTDTQYF.

There are a few counts of this clone. This chain joins TRBV7-3 and TRBJ2-7; TRBD2 matches 9 bases. This CDR3 is 15 amino acids long. J gave up 0 bases and V 6 bases, and 6 bases lay outside the gene matches. CDR1 and CDR2 (germline): SGHTA, FQGTGA. CDR3 DNA: TGTGCCAGCAGTCCGAATAGCGGGAGCTCCTACGAGCAGTACTTC. This codes for CASSPNSGSSYEQYF. Supplemented by reference TRBV7-3 and TRBJ2-7, the full variable domain reads GAGVSQTPSNKVTEKGKYVELRCDPISGHTALYWYRQSLGQGPEFLIYFQGTGAADDSGLPNDRFFAVRPEGSVSTLKIQRTERGDSAVYLCASSPNSGSSYEQYFGPGTRLTVT.

The CDR3 DNA is TGTGCCATCAGCCCCGGACTAGCGGGAGTGGTAGATACGCAGTATTTT. It encodes CAISPGLAGVVDTQYF. This rearrangement joins TRBV10-3 to TRBJ2-3; 13 nucleotides agree with TRBD2. In germline, CDR1 is ENHRY, CDR2 SYGVKD. Losses at the gene ends were 6 bases for V and 5 bases for J; bases not matched to a gene: 8. This CDR3 contains 16 residues.

The gene calls are TRBV7-2 and TRBJ2-7, with D perhaps TRBD1 (5 bases). This CDR3 contains 14 residues. V lost 1 base, J lost 1 base, and 8 bases lay in between. The germline V gene encodes CDR1 SGHTA and CDR2 FQGNSA. CDR3 bases: TGTGCCAGCAGCTTAGGAGACAGTTCCTACGAGCAGTACTTC. Its translation is CASSLGDSSYEQYF.

This clone was counted a single time. The gene calls are TRBV6-2 or TRBV6-3 and TRBJ2-1; D remains ambiguous. Germline CDR1 is MNHEY and CDR2 is SVGEGT. Between the trimmed V and J ends, which lost 0 bases and 4 bases, there was a span of 13 bases. The CDR3 is 16 residues long. CDR3 loop: CASSYSTSRGYNEQFF. The CDR3 DNA sequence: TGTGCCAGCAGTTACTCGACCAGCAGAGGATACAATGAGCAGTTCTTC.

The V and J genes are TRBV3-1 (or the pseudogene TRBV3-2) and TRBJ1-4; 7 bases line up with TRBD1. Germline CDR1 is LGHDT and CDR2 is YNNKEL (reference sequence). This CDR3 has 14 amino acids. V lost 3 bases to trimming and J lost 4 bases; unmatched junction nucleotides: 2. This CDR3 is CASSHGQDNEKLFF. DNA of the CDR3: TGTGCCAGCAGCCATGGACAGGATAATGAAAAACTGTTTTTT.